Listed below are T cell receptor beta chains from one sample, sequenced in a study of CD8 T cells in ankylosing spondylitis. TCRdb used MiXCR to reprocess the 5' RACE reads, holding one entry per CDR3 protein. The sample contains 250,000 to 350,000 distinct CDR3 sequences, 6.5% to 10% of which appear only once. Sequenced input: blood, either unsorted or a sorted T cell fraction (not recorded which). The receptor set was obtained from a male donor with ankylosing spondylitis. CDR3s include the opening cysteine and the closing phenylalanine or tryptophan. The D gene is left open where the match is weak. Clone size, where shown, is once, few, many, or a class for clones that have expanded.

j_call,d_call,v_call,cdr3_length,clone_size,cdr3_nt,cdr3_aa
TRBJ2-7,TRBD1,TRBV4-1,17,NA,TGCGCCAGCAGCGGTCGGTTCGGACAGGGGGTGTCTTACGAGCAGTACTTC,CASSGRFGQGVSYEQYF
TRBJ2-7,TRBD2,TRBV5-1,15,many,TGCGCCAGCAGCCCACTAGCGGGAGGCCCCTACGAGCAGTACTTC,CASSPLAGGPYEQYF
TRBJ1-6,TRBD1,TRBV4-1,15,few,TGCGCCAGCAGCCACCCGGACAGGGGAAGATCACCCCTCCACTTT,CASSHPDRGRSPLHF
TRBJ1-5,NA,TRBV5-1,16,NA,TGCGCCAGCAGCGTGCAGACAGCACCTAGCAATCAGCCCCAGCATTTT,CASSVQTAPSNQPQHF
TRBJ2-6,NA,TRBV4-1,16,NA,TGCGCCAGCAGCCAAGATCATCCGGCTGGGGCCAACGTCCTGACTTTC,CASSQDHPAGANVLTF
TRBJ2-3,NA,TRBV7-9,16,NA,TGTGCCAGCAGCTGGCCTAGCGACACTAGCACAGATACGCAGTATTTT,CASSWPSDTSTDTQYF
TRBJ2-1,NA,TRBV11-2,12,many,TGTGCCAGCGGAAGGGGGGAGGGCCAGCAGTTCTTC,CASGRGEGQQFF
TRBJ2-1,NA,TRBV11-2,15,many,TGTGCCAGCAGCTTTACCGGGGGCTCCTACAATGAGCAGTTCTTC,CASSFTGGSYNEQFF
TRBJ1-2,TRBD1,TRBV12-3/TRBV12-4,14,few,TGTGCCAGCAGTTTCCAGACAGGGGTTGGTGGCTACACCTTC,CASSFQTGVGGYTF
TRBJ2-3,NA,TRBV7-9,15,NA,TGTGCCATCCAAAGGGGGGACTCTAGCACAGATACGCAGTATTTT,CAIQRGDSSTDTQYF
TRBJ2-5,TRBD1,TRBV4-1,14,NA,TGCGCCAGCAGCCTCTACAGGGGAGAAGAGACCCAGTACTTC,CASSLYRGEETQYF
TRBJ2-1,NA,TRBV19,15,NA,TGTGCCAGTAGTATCTCACTAGCCCGTCACAATGAGCAGTTCTTC,CASSISLARHNEQFF
TRBJ2-1,TRBD1,TRBV12-3/TRBV12-4,16,many,TGTGCCAGCAGCCCCAGACAGGGGGGTTCCTACAATGAGCAGTTCTTC,CASSPRQGGSYNEQFF
TRBJ2-2,NA,TRBV6-5,14,NA,TGTGCCAGCAGTTACATCCTCGGGGGCGGGGAGCTGTTTTTT,CASSYILGGGELFF
TRBJ2-7,TRBD2,TRBV11-1,15,NA,TGTGCCAGCAGCCCTTCGGCGGGAGAGGCCTACGAGCAGTACTTC,CASSPSAGEAYEQYF
TRBJ2-2,TRBD2,TRBV7-3,16,many,TGTGCCAGCAGCCTGGGACTAGCGGGAGCGAGCGGGGAGCTGTTTTTT,CASSLGLAGASGELFF
TRBJ1-4,TRBD1,TRBV27,14,NA,TGTGCCAGCAGACGGACAGGAAATAATGAAAAACTGTTTTTT,CASRRTGNNEKLFF
TRBJ1-5,NA,TRBV12-3/TRBV12-4,14,few,TGTGCCAGCAGTTTTAGGGGTACGAATCAGCCCCAGCATTTT,CASSFRGTNQPQHF
TRBJ1-2,NA,TRBV11-2,15,NA,TGTGCCAGCAGCTTCCTTGTGAGGGGGGACTATGGCTACACCTTC,CASSFLVRGDYGYTF
TRBJ2-1,TRBD2,TRBV5-1,16,few,TGCGCCAGCAGCTTACACGGGACTAGCGGGAGTAATGAGCAGTTCTTC,CASSLHGTSGSNEQFF
TRBJ1-1,NA,TRBV5-1,13,few,TGCGCCAGCAGCCCCCTTAGGGGGACTGAAGCTTTCTTT,CASSPLRGTEAFF
TRBJ2-1,TRBD1,TRBV29-1,14,many,TGCAGCGTTGAGCCGGGACAGCCTTACAATGAGCAGTTCTTC,CSVEPGQPYNEQFF
TRBJ2-7,NA,TRBV12-3/TRBV12-4,17,few,TGTGCCAGCAGTTTTGCCTTTCAGACCCAAAGCTCCTACGAGCAGTACTTC,CASSFAFQTQSSYEQYF
TRBJ1-1,NA,TRBV29-1,12,few,TGCAGCGTGGGTGAAGACGGGTTAGAAGCTTTCTTT,CSVGEDGLEAFF
TRBJ1-5,NA,TRBV19,18,many,TGTGCCAGTAGTCTGACCTCGATAGGCGTCCTTCACCCCCAGCCCCAGCATTTT,CASSLTSIGVLHPQPQHF
TRBJ1-2,TRBD1,TRBV5-1,14,many,TGCGCCAGCAGCGGACAGGGTGCGGACTATGGCTACACCTTC,CASSGQGADYGYTF
TRBJ2-1,TRBD2,TRBV19,15,many,TGTGCCAGTAGTATCCTAGCGGGAGACTACAATGAGCAGTTCTTC,CASSILAGDYNEQFF
TRBJ1-1,TRBD1,TRBV5-1,16,NA,TGCGCCAGCAGCCCCTCCCGAGGGACAGTGAACACTGAAGCTTTCTTT,CASSPSRGTVNTEAFF
TRBJ2-5,NA,TRBV10-3,12,few,TGTGCCATCAGGGGACGTTCGGAGACCCAGTACTTC,CAIRGRSETQYF
TRBJ2-1,NA,TRBV4-1,15,few,TGCGCCAGCAGCCAAGAAGGAGGGTTCTACAATGAGCAGTTCTTC,CASSQEGGFYNEQFF
TRBJ2-3,NA,TRBV5-1,15,few,TGCGCCAGCAGCTTAGCGAATTTTGGAACAGATACGCAGTATTTT,CASSLANFGTDTQYF
TRBJ2-2,TRBD1,TRBV7-9,11,NA,TGTGCCAGCAGCTTGGCCGGACAGGTTGTTTTT,CASSLAGQVVF
TRBJ2-7,NA,TRBV2,14,once,TGTACCAGCAGTGACGGGATAGCGGTAGAAGAGCAGTACTTC,CTSSDGIAVEEQYF
TRBJ2-3,TRBD2,TRBV12-3/TRBV12-4,15,few,TGTGCCAGCAGTTTCGCTAGCGGGTACACAGATACGCAGTATTTT,CASSFASGYTDTQYF
TRBJ2-2,TRBD2,TRBV9,16,NA,TGTGCCAGCAGCGTAGCGAGCGGGAGGGGTCCCGGGGAGCTGTTTTTT,CASSVASGRGPGELFF
TRBJ2-3,TRBD2,TRBV7-3,16,NA,TGTGCCAGCAGCTTAACTAGCGGGAGTCAGGCAGATACGCAGTATTTT,CASSLTSGSQADTQYF
TRBJ2-5,TRBD2,TRBV20-1,14,NA,TGCAGTGCTAGAGAGACTAGCGGGGAAGAGACCCAGTACTTC,CSARETSGEETQYF